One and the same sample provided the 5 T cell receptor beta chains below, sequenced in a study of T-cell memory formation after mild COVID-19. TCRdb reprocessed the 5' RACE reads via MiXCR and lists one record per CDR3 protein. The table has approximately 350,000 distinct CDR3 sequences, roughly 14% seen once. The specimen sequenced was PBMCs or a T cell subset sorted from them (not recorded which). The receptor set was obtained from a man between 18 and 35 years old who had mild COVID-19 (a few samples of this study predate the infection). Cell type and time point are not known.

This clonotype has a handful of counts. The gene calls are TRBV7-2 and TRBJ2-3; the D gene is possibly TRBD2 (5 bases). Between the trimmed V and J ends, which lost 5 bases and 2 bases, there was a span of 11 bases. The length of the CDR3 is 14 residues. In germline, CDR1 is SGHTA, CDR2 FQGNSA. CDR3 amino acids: CASSRTLDTDTQYF. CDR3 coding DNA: TGTGCCAGCAGCCGGACTCTCGACACAGATACGCAGTATTTT. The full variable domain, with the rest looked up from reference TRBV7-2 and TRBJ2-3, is GAGVSQSPSNKVTEKGKDVELRCDPISGHTALYWYRQSLGQGLEFLIYFQGNSAPDKSGLPSDRFSAERTGGSVSTLTIQRTQQEDSAVYLCASSRTLDTDTQYFGPGTRLTVL.

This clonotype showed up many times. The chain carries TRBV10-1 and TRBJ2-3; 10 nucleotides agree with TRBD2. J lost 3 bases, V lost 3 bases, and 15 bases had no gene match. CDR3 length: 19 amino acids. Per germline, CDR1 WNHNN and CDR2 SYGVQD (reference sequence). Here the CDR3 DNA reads TGCGCCAGCAGTGACCTTACTAGCGGGGACGACGGCAGGACAGATACGCAGTATTTT. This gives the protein CASSDLTSGDDGRTDTQYF.

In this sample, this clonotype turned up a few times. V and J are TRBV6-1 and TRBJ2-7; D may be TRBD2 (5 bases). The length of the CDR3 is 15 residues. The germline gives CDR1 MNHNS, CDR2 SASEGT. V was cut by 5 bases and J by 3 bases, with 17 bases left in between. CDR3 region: CASSPRGPGSYEQYF. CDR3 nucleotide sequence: TGTGCCAGCAGTCCCCGCGGGCCGGGAAGCTACGAGCAGTACTTC.

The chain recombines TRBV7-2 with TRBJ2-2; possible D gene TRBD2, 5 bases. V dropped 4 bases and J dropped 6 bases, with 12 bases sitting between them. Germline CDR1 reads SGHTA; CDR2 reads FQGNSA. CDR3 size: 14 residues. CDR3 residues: CASSSRGVPGELFF. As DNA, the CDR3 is TGTGCCAGCAGCTCACGGGGAGTCCCCGGGGAGCTGTTTTTT. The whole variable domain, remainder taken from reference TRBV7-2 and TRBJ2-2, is GAGVSQSPSNKVTEKGKDVELRCDPISGHTALYWYRQSLGQGLEFLIYFQGNSAPDKSGLPSDRFSAERTGGSVSTLTIQRTQQEDSAVYLCASSSRGVPGELFFGEGSRLTVL.

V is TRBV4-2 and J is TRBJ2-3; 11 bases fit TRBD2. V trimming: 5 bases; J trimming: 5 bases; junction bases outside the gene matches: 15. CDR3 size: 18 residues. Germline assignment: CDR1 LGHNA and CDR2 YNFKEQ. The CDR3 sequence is CASSSRKTSGDLGDTQYF. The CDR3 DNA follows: TGTGCCAGCAGCTCCCGAAAGACTAGCGGGGATCTGGGAGATACGCAGTATTTT.